Listed here is a single TCR beta chain. Its target is not known. The sample is drawn from a study of shared clonotypes between healthy human individuals. Study-level results: Naive subsets generally exceeded memory subsets in estimated richness. Despite large depth, rarefaction showed incomplete sorted-subset sequencing.

Naive CD8 cells lacked CD45RO, underwent positive selection for CCR7 and left out terminally differentiated effector memory CD45RA+ cells. TCRdb keeps only in-frame clones here, not all; method: immunoSEQ multiplex PCR. The table shows millions of clones, with about 95% occurring only once. V was trimmed by 4 bases and J by 12 bases, leaving 10 bases between them. Germline V gene lookup returns CDR1 MNHEY and CDR2 SVGAGI. The CDR3 extends over 11 amino acids. J is TRBJ2-1 and V is TRBV6-5; TRBD2 is a possible D gene (6 bases). Sequencing used naive CD8+ T cells sorted from blood. The TCR was taken from a man aged 18 to 35 in good health. The CDR3 bases are TGTGCCAGCAGTTCCGGGGGTGTGCAGTTCTTC. It is translated as CASSSGGVQFF.